This section outlines one T cell receptor (beta chain) sequence together with its context. This sample stems from a study of CD8 T cells in Susac syndrome. When the RNA was reverse transcribed, random hexamers were used with an input of roughly 0.45 to 1 ug. A single record per CDR3 protein comes from TCRdb applying MiXCR to the immunoSEQ multiplex PCR reads. The sample consists of tens of thousands of distinct CDR3 sequences, 95% of them appearing once. The germline V gene has CDR1 SGHTA and CDR2 FQGNSA. V shed 3 bases and J 10 bases; nucleotides not matched to a gene: 4. The CDR3 runs to 13 residues.

This rearrangement joins TRBV7-2 to TRBJ2-1, with 9 bases matching TRBD2. This sequence originates from a human donor with Susac syndrome. Sample: CD8+ T cells from PBMCs. CDR3 DNA sequence: TGTGCCAGCAGCTTGAGCGGGAGGATGGAGCAGTTCTTC. Protein: CASSLSGRMEQFF.